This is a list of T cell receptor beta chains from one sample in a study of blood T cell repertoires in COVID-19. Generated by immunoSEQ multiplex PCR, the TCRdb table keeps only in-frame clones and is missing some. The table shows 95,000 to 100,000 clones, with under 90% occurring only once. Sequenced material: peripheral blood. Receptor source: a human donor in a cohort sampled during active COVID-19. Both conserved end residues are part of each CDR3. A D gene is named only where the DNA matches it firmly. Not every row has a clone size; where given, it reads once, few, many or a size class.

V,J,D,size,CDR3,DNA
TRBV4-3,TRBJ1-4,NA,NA,CASSQDLTGLNEKLFF,TGCGCCAGCAGCCAAGATTTGACAGGCTTAAATGAAAAACTGTTTTTT
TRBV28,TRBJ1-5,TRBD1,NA,CASSIGGGDQPQHF,TGTGCCAGCAGCATCGGAGGGGGCGATCAGCCCCAGCATTTT
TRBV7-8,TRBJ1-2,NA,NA,CASSLVGQSNYGYTF,TGTGCCAGCAGCTTAGTTGGGCAGAGTAACTATGGCTACACCTTC
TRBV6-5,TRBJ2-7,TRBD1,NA,CASSYPGQALYEQYF,TGTGCCAGCAGTTACCCGGGACAGGCGCTTTACGAGCAGTACTTC
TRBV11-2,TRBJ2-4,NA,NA,CASSFALAPKNIQYF,TGTGCCAGCAGCTTTGCCCTAGCACCCAAAAACATTCAGTACTTC
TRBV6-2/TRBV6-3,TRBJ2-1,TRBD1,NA,CASNPGGSTNEQFF,TGTGCCAGCAACCCAGGGGGTTCCACAAATGAGCAGTTCTTC
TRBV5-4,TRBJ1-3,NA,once,CASSSQGWGNTIYF,TGTGCCAGCAGCTCACAGGGTTGGGGAAACACCATATATTTT
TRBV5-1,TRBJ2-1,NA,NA,CASSLTRQDFNEQFF,TGCGCCAGCAGCTTGACGCGACAGGACTTCAATGAGCAGTTCTTC
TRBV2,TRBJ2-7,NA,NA,CASSEDIANEQYF,TGTGCCAGCAGTGAAGACATAGCCAACGAGCAGTACTTC
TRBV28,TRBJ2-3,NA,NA,CASSLTGTPPDTQYF,TGTGCCAGCAGTTTAACCGGGACTCCCCCGGATACGCAGTATTTT
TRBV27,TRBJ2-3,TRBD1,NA,CASSFRTGRVADTQYF,TGTGCCAGCAGTTTTCGGACAGGAAGGGTGGCGGATACGCAGTATTTT
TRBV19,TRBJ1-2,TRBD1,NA,CASSIGQGNYGYTF,TGTGCCAGTAGTATAGGACAGGGGAACTATGGCTACACCTTC
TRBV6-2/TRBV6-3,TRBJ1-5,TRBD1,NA,CASSHRDRVGNQPQHF,TGTGCCAGCAGTCACCGGGACAGGGTAGGCAATCAGCCCCAGCATTTT
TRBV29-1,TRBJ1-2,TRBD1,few,CSVEDMGQGGGYTF,TGCAGCGTTGAAGATATGGGACAGGGGGGTGGCTACACCTTC
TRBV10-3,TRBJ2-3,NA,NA,CAISVSGTDTQYF,TGTGCCATCAGTGTTAGCGGCACAGATACGCAGTATTTT
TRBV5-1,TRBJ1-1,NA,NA,CASSPIQRSEAFF,TGCGCCAGCAGCCCAATTCAGCGTAGTGAAGCTTTCTTT
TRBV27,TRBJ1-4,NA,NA,CASSFGVTTNEKLFF,TGTGCCAGCAGTTTCGGGGTTACAACTAATGAAAAACTGTTTTTT
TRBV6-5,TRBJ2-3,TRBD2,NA,CASYRTSGGANTQYF,TGTGCCAGCTACAGGACTAGCGGGGGGGCGAATACGCAGTATTTT
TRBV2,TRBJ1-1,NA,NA,CASSEKEASLGIAFF,TGTGCCAGCAGTGAAAAGGAGGCGAGTTTAGGGATCGCTTTCTTT
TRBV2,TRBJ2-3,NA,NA,CASKLARTDTQYF,TGTGCCAGCAAACTAGCTAGGACAGATACGCAGTATTTT
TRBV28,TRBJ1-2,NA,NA,CASSPAGSYGYTF,TGTGCCAGCAGTCCGGCGGGCAGCTATGGCTACACCTTC
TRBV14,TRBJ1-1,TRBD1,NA,CASSLYRGLTEAFF,TGTGCCAGCAGCCTCTACAGGGGGCTTACTGAAGCTTTCTTT
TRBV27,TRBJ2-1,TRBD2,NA,CASSYTSGSGGNYNEQFF,TGTGCCAGCAGTTATACTAGCGGGAGTGGGGGTAATTACAATGAGCAGTTCTTC
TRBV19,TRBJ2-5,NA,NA,CASNNRRQETQYF,TGTGCCAGTAATAATCGGAGGCAAGAGACCCAGTACTTC
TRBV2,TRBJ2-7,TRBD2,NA,CASRGTSGRLYEQYF,TGTGCCAGCAGGGGGACTAGCGGGAGGCTCTACGAGCAGTACTTC
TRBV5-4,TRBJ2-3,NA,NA,CASSSRTVTDTQYF,TGTGCCAGCAGCTCCAGGACAGTCACAGATACGCAGTATTTT
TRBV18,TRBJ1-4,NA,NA,CATSRGRNEKLFF,TGTGCCACCTCACGGGGGCGGAATGAAAAACTGTTTTTT
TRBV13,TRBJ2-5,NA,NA,CASSSMTQRGETQYF,TGTGCCAGCAGCTCAATGACACAACGGGGGGAGACCCAGTACTTC
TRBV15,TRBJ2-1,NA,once,CATSRGLPEQFF,TGTGCCACCAGCAGGGGACTTCCGGAGCAGTTCTTC
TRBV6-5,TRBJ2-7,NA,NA,CATRQAPYEQYF,TGTGCCACACGACAGGCCCCCTACGAGCAGTACTTC
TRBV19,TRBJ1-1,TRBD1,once,CASSDRALLNTEAFF,TGTGCCAGTAGTGACAGGGCCCTTTTGAACACTGAAGCTTTCTTT
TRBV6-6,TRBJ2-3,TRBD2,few,CASSYRGGSTDTQYF,TGTGCCAGCAGTTACAGGGGAGGGAGCACAGATACGCAGTATTTT
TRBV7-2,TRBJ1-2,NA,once,CASSSSRDTINYGYTF,TGTGCCAGCAGCTCCAGCCGGGACACCATAAACTATGGCTACACCTTC
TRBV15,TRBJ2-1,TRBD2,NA,CATSRASGSSYNEQFF,TGTGCCACCAGCAGGGCCAGCGGGAGCTCCTACAATGAGCAGTTCTTC
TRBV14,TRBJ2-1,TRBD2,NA,CASSLWGGSYNEQFF,TGTGCCAGCAGCCTTTGGGGGGGGTCCTACAATGAGCAGTTCTTC
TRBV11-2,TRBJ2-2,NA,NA,CASSLGLTNTGELFF,TGTGCCAGCAGCTTAGGACTGACGAACACCGGGGAGCTGTTTTTT
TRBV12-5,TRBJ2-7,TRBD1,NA,CASGLVRKQGDYEQYF,TGTGCTAGTGGTTTGGTACGGAAACAGGGGGACTACGAGCAGTACTTC
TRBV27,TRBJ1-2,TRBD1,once,CASSLIFPARGSNYGYTF,TGTGCCAGCAGTTTAATATTCCCGGCCAGGGGGTCTAACTATGGCTACACCTTC
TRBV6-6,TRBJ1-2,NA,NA,CASSYSDTNYGYTF,TGTGCCAGCAGTTACTCCGACACTAACTATGGCTACACCTTC
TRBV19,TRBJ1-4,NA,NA,CASSIPQGSNEKLFF,TGTGCCAGTAGTATCCCGCAGGGCTCTAATGAAAAACTGTTTTTT
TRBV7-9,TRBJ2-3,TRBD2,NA,CASRIAGITDTQYF,TGTGCCAGCAGAATAGCGGGAATCACAGATACGCAGTATTTT
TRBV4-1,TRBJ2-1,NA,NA,CASSRPTRSLIDSSYNEQFF,TGCGCCAGCAGCCGACCGACTAGGAGTCTGATCGACAGCTCCTACAATGAGCAGTTCTTC
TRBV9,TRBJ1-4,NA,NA,CASSVQAQTANEKLFF,TGTGCCAGCAGCGTACAGGCCCAGACGGCTAATGAAAAACTGTTTTTT
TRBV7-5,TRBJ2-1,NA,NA,CVRSLTSGRTNEQFF,TGTGTCAGAAGCTTGACTAGCGGGAGGACCAATGAGCAGTTCTTC
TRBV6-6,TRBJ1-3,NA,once,CASGDSSYGNTIYF,TGTGCCAGCGGCGACAGTTCGTATGGAAACACCATATATTTT
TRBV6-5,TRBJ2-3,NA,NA,CASSYSAVAGTDTQYF,TGTGCCAGCAGTTACTCTGCGGTAGCGGGCACAGATACGCAGTATTTT